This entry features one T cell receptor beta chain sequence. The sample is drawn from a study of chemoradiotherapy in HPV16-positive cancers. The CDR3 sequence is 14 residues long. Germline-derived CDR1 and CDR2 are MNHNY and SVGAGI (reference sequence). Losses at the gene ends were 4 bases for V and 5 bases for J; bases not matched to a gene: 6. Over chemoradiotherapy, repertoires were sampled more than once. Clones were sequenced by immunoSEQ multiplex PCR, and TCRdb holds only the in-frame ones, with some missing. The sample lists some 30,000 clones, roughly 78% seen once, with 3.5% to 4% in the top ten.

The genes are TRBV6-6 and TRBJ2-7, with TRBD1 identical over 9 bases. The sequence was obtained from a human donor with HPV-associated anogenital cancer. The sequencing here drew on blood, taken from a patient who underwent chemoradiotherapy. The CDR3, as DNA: TGTGCCAGCAGTTTGGTGACAGGGGGAAACGAGCAGTACTTC. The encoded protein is CASSLVTGGNEQYF.